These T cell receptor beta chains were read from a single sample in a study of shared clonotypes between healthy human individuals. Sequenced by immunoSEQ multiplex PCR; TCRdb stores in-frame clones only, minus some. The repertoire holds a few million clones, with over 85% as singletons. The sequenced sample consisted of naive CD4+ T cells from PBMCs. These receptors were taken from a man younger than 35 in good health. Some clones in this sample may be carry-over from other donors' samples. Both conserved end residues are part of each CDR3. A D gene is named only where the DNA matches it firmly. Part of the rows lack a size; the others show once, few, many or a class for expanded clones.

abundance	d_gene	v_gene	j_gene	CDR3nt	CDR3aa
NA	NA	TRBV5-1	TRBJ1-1	TGCGCCAGCAGCCCGGGAGCTAATGAAGCTTTCTTT	CASSPGANEAFF
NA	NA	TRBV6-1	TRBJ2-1	TGTGCCAGCAGTGAAGCGGGAGTGATCTACAATGAGCAGTTCTTC	CASSEAGVIYNEQFF
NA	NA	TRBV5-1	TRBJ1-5	TGCGCCAGCAGTTTCTTGGGTGAGGTGGGCCAGCCCCAGCATTTT	CASSFLGEVGQPQHF
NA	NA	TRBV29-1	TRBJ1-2	TGCAGCGCCCACCACTACCCGTCCAACTATGGCTACACCTTC	CSAHHYPSNYGYTF
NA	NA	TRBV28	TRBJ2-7	TGTGCCAGCACCCCCCTCCTGGAAAGCTCCTACGAGCAGTACTTC	CASTPLLESSYEQYF
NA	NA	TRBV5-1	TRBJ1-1	TGCGCCAGCAGCTTTGGCACTTCCACTGAAGCTTTCTTT	CASSFGTSTEAFF
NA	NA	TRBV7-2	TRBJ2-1	TGTGCCAGCAGCTTAAATGGAGGGGCCCAGTTCTTC	CASSLNGGAQFF
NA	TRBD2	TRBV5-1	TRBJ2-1	TGCGCCAGCAGCTTGGGTCCCCTAGCGGGAGGCAATGAGCAGTTCTTC	CASSLGPLAGGNEQFF
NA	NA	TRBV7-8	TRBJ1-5	TGTGCCAGCAGCCTGTCGGAAAATCAGCCCCAGCATTTT	CASSLSENQPQHF
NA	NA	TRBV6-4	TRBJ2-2	TGTGCCAGCTCCCTCGGGGGCAGTAGAACCGGGGAGCTGTTTTTT	CASSLGGSRTGELFF
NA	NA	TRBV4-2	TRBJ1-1	TGTGCCAGCAGCCAAGATTTCGCGACTCGGAACACTGAAGCTTTCTTT	CASSQDFATRNTEAFF
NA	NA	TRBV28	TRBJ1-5	TGTGCCAGCAGTTTAACCCGAAATCAGCCCCAGCATTTT	CASSLTRNQPQHF
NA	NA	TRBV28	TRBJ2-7	TGTGCCAGCAAAAGAACCGAAGGGCGCTCGATTCCCTACGAGCAGTACTTC	CASKRTEGRSIPYEQYF
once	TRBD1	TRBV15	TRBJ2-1	TGTGCCACCAGCCGGATTGACAGGGGCTCCTACAATGAGCAGTTCTTC	CATSRIDRGSYNEQFF
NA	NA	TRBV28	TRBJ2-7	TGTGCCAGCAGTTTATACGGGACATCTTCCTACGAGCAGTACTTC	CASSLYGTSSYEQYF
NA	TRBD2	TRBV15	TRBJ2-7	TGTGCCACCAGCAGAGTAGCGGGAGGGATATACGAGCAGTACTTC	CATSRVAGGIYEQYF
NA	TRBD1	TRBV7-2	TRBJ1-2	TGTGCCAGCAGCTTACGACAGGGGGGAATCTATGGCTACACCTTC	CASSLRQGGIYGYTF
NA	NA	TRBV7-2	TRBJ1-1	TGTGCCAGCAGCTTAGCGTCGGGGATGAACACTGAAGCTTTCTTT	CASSLASGMNTEAFF
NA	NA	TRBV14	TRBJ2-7	TGTGCCAGCAGCCAAGGGCAGACACCCAGCTCCTACGAGCAGTACTTC	CASSQGQTPSSYEQYF
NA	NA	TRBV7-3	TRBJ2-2	TGTGCCAGCAGCCCCACTAAGAACACCGGGGAGCTGTTTTTT	CASSPTKNTGELFF
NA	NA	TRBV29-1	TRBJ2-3	TGCAGCGTTGAATCGGTACCGCGCACAGATACGCAGTATTTT	CSVESVPRTDTQYF
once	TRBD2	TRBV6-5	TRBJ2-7	TGTGCCAGCAGCCGCACGGGAGGGGGGCCCTACGAGCAGTACTTC	CASSRTGGGPYEQYF
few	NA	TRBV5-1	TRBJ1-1	TGCGCCAGCAGCTTGTCGGCGGACACTGAAGCTTTCTTT	CASSLSADTEAFF
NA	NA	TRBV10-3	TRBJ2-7	TGTGCCATCAGTGAAGGGCAGGCCTCATACGAGCAGTACTTC	CAISEGQASYEQYF
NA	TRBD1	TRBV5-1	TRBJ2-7	TGCGCCAGCAGCCTAGGACAGGGGTACTACGAGCAGTACTTC	CASSLGQGYYEQYF
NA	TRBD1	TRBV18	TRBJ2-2	TGTGCCAGCTCACCGGGACAGCGGCCCGGGGAGCTGTTTTTT	CASSPGQRPGELFF
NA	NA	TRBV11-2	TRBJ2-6	TGTGCCAGCAGCTTCAGTGGGGCCAACGTCCTGACTTTC	CASSFSGANVLTF
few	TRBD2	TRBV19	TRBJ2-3	TGTGCCAGTAGTACCTCCCGGGGAACGCGGGAGGGCCAGAGGGATACGCAGTATTTT	CASSTSRGTREGQRDTQYF
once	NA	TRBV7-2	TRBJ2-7	TGTGCCAGCAGCATAAATCCGGGTCCATACGAGCAGTACTTC	CASSINPGPYEQYF
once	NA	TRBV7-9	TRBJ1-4	TGTGCCAGCAGCCCGCCGGACAGTGAAAAACTGTTTTTT	CASSPPDSEKLFF
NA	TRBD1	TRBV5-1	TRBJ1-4	TGCGCCAGCAGCCTTAGACCAGGGGGAACTAATGAAAAACTGTTTTTT	CASSLRPGGTNEKLFF
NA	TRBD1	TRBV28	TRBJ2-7	TGTGCCAGCAATCAGGGGGCCTCTCGCGAGCAGTACTTC	CASNQGASREQYF
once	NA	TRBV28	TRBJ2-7	TGTGCCAGCAGTTTAGATGCGTTTATCGGGTCGGCTTCCTACGAGCAGTACTTC	CASSLDAFIGSASYEQYF
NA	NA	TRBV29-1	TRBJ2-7	TGCAGCGTACGAGTCCCAAGCTACGAGCAGTACTTC	CSVRVPSYEQYF
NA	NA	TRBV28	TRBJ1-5	TGTGCCAGCAGTTCCGGAACAGGGATCCGTCAGCCCCAGCATTTT	CASSSGTGIRQPQHF
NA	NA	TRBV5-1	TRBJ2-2	TGCGCCAGCAGCTTGGGTCTCACCGGGGAGCTGTTTTTT	CASSLGLTGELFF
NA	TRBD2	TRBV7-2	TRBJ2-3	TGTGCCAGTATCTATGGCGGGAGGACAGATACGCAGTATTTT	CASIYGGRTDTQYF
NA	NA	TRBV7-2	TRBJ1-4	TGTGCCAGCAGGAAAGGGTCGAGTAATGAAAAACTGTTTTTT	CASRKGSSNEKLFF
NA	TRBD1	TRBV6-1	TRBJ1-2	TGTGCCAGCAGTAAAGGACAGGGGAACTATGGCTACACCTTC	CASSKGQGNYGYTF
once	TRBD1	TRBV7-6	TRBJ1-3	TGTGCCAGCAGCTTAGCAGGGGGCGGTGGAAACACCATATATTTT	CASSLAGGGGNTIYF
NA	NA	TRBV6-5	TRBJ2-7	TGTGCCAGCAGTTACGGTCGGCAGGGTGGGTACGAGCAGTACTTC	CASSYGRQGGYEQYF
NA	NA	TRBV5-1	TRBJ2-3	TGCGCCAGCAGCTTGGGCTCCCTCAGGGCAGATACGCAGTATTTT	CASSLGSLRADTQYF
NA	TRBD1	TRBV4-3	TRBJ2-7	TGCGCCAGCAGCCAAGTTACAGCAGACAGGGGCTCCTACGAGCAGTACTTC	CASSQVTADRGSYEQYF
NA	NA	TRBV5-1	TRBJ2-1	TGCGCCAGCAGCTTGGGCCGGGGAGGTGAGCAGTTCTTC	CASSLGRGGEQFF
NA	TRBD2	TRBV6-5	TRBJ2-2	TGTGCCACCGTAGCGGGAGGGTTGGGCGGGGAGCTGTTTTTT	CATVAGGLGGELFF
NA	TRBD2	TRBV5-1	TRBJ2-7	TGCGCCAGCAGCTTGGGACTAGCGGATATCTACGAGCAGTACTTC	CASSLGLADIYEQYF
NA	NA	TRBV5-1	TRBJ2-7	TGCGCCAGCAGCTTGGATCCAGGGAGGACTGGCGAGCAGTACTTC	CASSLDPGRTGEQYF
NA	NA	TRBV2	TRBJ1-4	TGTGCCAGCAGCATGGAGGGAAGGGAAAAACTGTTTTTT	CASSMEGREKLFF
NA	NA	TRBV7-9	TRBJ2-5	TGTGCCAGCAGCTTAGGGCAGTCCCAAGAGACCCAGTACTTC	CASSLGQSQETQYF
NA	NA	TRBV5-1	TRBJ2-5	TGCGCCAGCAGCCACGGGACAACTGGGGAAGAGACCCAGTACTTC	CASSHGTTGEETQYF
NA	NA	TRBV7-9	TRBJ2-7	TGTGCCAGCAGCTTAGGAGTAGGCTACGAGCAGTACTTC	CASSLGVGYEQYF
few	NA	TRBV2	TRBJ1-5	TGTGCCAGCAGCTCCGGGGTTGGACAGCCCCAGCATTTT	CASSSGVGQPQHF
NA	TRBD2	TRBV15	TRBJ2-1	TGTGCCACCAGCCTAGCGGGAGAGTCCTACAATGAGCAGTTCTTC	CATSLAGESYNEQFF
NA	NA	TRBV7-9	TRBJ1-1	TGTGCCAGCAGCTTCGGAGCAACGAACACTGAAGCTTTCTTT	CASSFGATNTEAFF
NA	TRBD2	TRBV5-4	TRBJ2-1	TGTGCCAGCAGCTTAACTAGCGGGAGCCTCGATGAGCAGTTCTTC	CASSLTSGSLDEQFF
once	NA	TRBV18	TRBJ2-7	TGTGCCAGCTCACCTAGCCCAGGGCGTGCCGCCTCCTACGAGCAGTACTTC	CASSPSPGRAASYEQYF
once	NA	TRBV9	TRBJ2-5	TGTGCCAGCAGCGTACAAGGCGAGACCCAGTACTTC	CASSVQGETQYF